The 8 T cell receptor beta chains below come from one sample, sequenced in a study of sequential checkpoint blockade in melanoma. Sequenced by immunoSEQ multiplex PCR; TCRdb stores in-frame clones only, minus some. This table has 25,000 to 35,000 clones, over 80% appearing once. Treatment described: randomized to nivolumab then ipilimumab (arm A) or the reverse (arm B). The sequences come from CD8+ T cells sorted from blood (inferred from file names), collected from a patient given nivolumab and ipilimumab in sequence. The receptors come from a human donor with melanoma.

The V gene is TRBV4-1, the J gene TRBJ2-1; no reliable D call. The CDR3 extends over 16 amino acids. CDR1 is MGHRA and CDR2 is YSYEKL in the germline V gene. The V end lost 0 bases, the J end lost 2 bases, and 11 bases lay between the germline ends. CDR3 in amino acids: CASSQESRSPYNEQFF. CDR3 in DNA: TGCGCCAGCAGCCAAGAATCCAGGTCTCCCTACAATGAGCAGTTCTTC.

This CDR3 reads CASSQEGPGDSGSYNEQFF. The DNA of the CDR3 is TGCGCCAGCAGCCAAGAGGGACCTGGGGACAGCGGCTCCTACAATGAGCAGTTCTTC. This chain joins TRBV4-3 and TRBJ2-1, with TRBD1 identical over 7 bases. J gave up 0 bases and V 0 bases, and 11 bases lay outside the gene matches. The CDR3 is 19 amino acids. Germline assignment: CDR1 LGHNA and CDR2 YSLEER.

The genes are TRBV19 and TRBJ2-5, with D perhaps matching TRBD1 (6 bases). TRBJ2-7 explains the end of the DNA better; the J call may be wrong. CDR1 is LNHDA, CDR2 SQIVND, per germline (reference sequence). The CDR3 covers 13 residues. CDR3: CASSQGSSYEQYF. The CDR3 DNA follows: TGTGCCAGTAGTCAGGGGAGCTCCTACGAGCAGTACTTC.

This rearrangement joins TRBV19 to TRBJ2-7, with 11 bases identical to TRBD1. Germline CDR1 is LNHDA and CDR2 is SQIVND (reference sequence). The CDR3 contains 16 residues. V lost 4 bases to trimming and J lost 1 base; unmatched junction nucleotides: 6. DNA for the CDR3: TGTGCCAGTAGTACTCGGACAGGGGGCGATTCCTACGAGCAGTACTTC. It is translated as CASSTRTGGDSYEQYF. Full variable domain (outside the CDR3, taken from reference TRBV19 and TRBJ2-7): DGGITQSPKYLFRKEGQNVTLSCEQNLNHDAMYWYRQDPGQGLRLIYYSQIVNDFQKGDIAEGYSVSREKKESFPLTVTSAQKNPTAFYLCASSTRTGGDSYEQYFGPGTRLTVT.

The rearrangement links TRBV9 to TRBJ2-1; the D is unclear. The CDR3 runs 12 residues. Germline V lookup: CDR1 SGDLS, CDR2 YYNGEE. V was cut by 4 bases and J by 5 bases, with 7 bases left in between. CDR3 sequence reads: CASSPSDNEQFF. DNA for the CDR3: TGTGCCAGCAGCCCCTCGGACAATGAGCAGTTCTTC.

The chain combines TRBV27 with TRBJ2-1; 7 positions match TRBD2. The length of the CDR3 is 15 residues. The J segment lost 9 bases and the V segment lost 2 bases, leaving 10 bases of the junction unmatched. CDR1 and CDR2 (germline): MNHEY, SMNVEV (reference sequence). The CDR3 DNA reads TGTGCCAGCAGTTTACTAGGACTAGTTAAAGGTGAGCAGTTCTTC. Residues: CASSLLGLVKGEQFF.

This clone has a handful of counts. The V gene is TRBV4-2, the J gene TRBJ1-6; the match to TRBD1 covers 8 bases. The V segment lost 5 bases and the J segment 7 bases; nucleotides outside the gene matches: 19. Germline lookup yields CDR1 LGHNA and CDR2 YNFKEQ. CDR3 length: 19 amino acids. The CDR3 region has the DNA TGTGCCAGCAGCTGGACCAGGGGAACAGGGGGAAGTCAGAATTCACCCCTCCACTTT. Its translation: CASSWTRGTGGSQNSPLHF.

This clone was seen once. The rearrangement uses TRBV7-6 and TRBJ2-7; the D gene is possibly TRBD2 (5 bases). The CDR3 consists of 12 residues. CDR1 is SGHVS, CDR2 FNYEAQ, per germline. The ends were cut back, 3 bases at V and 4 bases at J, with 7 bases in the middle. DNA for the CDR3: TGTGCCAGCAGCTTGTCGGGGTACGAGCAGTACTTC. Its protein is CASSLSGYEQYF.